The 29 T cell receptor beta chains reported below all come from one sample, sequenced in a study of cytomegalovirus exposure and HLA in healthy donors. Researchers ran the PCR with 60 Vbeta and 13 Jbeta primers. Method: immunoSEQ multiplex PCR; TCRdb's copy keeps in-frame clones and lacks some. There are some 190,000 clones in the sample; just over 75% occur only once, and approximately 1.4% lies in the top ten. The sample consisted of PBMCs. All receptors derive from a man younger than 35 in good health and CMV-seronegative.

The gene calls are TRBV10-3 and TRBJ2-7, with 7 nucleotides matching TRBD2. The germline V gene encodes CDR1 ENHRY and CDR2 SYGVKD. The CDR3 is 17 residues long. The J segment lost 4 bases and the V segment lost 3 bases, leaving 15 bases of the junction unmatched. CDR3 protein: CAISEAPMASGLYEQYF. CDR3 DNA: TGTGCCATCAGTGAAGCCCCGATGGCTAGCGGCCTTTACGAGCAGTACTTC.

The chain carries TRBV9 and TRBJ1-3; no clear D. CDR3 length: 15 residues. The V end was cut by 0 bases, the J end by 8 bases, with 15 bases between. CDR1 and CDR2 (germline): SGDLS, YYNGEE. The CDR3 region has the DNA TGTGCCAGCAGCGTAGATTCCGGGTCATCGGACACCATATATTTT. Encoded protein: CASSVDSGSSDTIYF.

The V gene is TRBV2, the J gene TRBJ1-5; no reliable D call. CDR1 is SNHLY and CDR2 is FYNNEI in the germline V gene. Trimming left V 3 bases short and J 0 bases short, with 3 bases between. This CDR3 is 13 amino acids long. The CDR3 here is CASSDSSNQPQHF. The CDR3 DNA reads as TGTGCCAGCAGTGACAGTAGCAATCAGCCCCAGCATTTT. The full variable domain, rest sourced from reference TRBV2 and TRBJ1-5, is EPEVTQTPSHQVTQMGQEVILRCVPISNHLYFYWYRQILGQKVEFLVSFYNNEISEKSEIFDDQFSVERPDGSNFTLKIRSTKLEDSAMYFCASSDSSNQPQHFGDGTRLSIL.

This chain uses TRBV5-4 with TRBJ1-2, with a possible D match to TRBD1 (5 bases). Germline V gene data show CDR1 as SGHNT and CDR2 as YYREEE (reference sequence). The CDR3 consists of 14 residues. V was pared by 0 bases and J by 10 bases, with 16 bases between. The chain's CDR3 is CASSLGGGPRDYTF. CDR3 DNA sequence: TGTGCCAGCAGCTTGGGGGGGGGACCGAGAGACTACACCTTC.

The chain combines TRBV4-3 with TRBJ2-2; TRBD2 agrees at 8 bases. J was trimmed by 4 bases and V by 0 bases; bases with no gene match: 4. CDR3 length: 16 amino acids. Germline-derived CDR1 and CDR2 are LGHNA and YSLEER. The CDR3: CASSQEPGGSTGELFF. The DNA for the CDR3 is TGCGCCAGCAGCCAAGAGCCGGGGGGGTCCACCGGGGAGCTGTTTTTT.

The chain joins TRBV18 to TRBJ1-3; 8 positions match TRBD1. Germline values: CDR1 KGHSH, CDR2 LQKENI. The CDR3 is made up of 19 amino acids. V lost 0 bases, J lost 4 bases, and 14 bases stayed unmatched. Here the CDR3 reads CASSPPGRRDRQPGNTIYF. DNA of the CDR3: TGTGCCAGCTCACCACCGGGGCGCCGGGACAGGCAACCAGGAAACACCATATATTTT.

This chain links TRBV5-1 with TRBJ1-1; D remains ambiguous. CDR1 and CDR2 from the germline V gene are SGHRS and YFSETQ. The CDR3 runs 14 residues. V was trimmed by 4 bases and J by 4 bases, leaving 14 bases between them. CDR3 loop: CASSPTSKITEAFF. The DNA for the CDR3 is TGCGCCAGCAGCCCTACCTCAAAGATCACTGAAGCTTTCTTT.

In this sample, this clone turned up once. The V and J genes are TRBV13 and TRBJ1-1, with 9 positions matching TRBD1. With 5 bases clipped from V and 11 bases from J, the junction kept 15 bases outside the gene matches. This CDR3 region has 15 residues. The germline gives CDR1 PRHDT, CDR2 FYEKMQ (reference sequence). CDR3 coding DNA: TGTGCCAGCAGCCGCGACAGGGGGTGGGGCCCATTGGCTTTCTTT. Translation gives CASSRDRGWGPLAFF.

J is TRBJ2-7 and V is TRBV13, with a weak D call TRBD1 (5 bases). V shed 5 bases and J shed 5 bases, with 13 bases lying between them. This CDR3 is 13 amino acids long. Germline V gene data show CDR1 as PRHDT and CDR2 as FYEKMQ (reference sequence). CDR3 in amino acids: CASSGDRIHEQYF. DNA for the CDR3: TGTGCCAGCAGCGGTGACAGAATCCACGAGCAGTACTTC.

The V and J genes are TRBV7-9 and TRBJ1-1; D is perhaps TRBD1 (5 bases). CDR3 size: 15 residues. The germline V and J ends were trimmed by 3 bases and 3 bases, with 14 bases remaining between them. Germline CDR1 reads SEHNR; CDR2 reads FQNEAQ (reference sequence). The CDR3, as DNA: TGTGCCAGCAGCTTGGGGCGAGGACGGTACACTGAAGCTTTCTTT. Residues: CASSLGRGRYTEAFF.

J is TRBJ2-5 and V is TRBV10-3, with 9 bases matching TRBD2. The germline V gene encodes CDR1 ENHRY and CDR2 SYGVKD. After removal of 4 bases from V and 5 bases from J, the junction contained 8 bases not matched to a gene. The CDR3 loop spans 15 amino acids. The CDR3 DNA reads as TGTGCCATCAGTGGGCTAGCGGGGAGTGCGGAGACCCAGTACTTC. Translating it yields CAISGLAGSAETQYF.

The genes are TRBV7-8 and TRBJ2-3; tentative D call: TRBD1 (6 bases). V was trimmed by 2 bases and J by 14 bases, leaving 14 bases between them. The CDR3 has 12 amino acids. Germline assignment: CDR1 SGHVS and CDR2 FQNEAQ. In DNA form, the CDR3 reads TGTGCCAGCAGCTTACGCACAGGGACGGTGTATTTT. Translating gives CASSLRTGTVYF. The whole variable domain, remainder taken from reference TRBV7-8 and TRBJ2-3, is GAGVSQSPRYKVAKRGQDVALRCDPISGHVSLFWYQQALGQGPEFLTYFQNEAQLDKSGLPSDRFFAERPEGSVSTLKIQRTQQEDSAVYLCASSLRTGTVYFGPGTRLTVL.

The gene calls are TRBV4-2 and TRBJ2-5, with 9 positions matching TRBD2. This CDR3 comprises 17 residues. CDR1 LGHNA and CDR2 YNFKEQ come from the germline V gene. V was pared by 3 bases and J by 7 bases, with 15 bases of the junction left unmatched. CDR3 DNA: TGTGCCAGCAGCCAGATCCCCTCCCCAGCGGGGGGAGGGACCCAGTACTTC. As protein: CASSQIPSPAGGGTQYF.

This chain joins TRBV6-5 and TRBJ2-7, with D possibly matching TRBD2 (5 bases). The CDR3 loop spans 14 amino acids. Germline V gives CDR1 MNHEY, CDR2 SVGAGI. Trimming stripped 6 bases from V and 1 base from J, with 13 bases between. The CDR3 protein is CASRSGSSSYEQYF. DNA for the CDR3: TGTGCCAGCAGATCGGGGAGTAGTTCCTACGAGCAGTACTTC.

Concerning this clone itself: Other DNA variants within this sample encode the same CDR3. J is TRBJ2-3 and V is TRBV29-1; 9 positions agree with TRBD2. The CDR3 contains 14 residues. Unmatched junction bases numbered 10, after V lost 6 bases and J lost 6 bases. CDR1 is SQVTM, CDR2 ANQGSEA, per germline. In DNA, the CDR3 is TGCAGCGTCGAATGGACTAGCGTCTTGGATACGCAGTATTTT. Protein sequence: CSVEWTSVLDTQYF.

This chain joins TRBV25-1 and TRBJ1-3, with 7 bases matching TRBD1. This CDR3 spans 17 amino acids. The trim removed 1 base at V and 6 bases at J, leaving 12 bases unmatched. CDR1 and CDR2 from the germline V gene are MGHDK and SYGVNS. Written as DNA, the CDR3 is TGTGCCAGCAGTGAATGGAGGGGGACAGCTTTCTCAAACACCATATATTTT. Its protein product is CASSEWRGTAFSNTIYF.

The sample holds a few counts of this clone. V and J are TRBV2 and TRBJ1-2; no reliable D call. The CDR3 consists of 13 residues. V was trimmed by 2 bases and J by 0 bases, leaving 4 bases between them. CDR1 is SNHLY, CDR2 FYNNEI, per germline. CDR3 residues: CASSEQANYGYTF. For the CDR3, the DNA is TGTGCCAGCAGTGAACAGGCTAACTATGGCTACACCTTC.

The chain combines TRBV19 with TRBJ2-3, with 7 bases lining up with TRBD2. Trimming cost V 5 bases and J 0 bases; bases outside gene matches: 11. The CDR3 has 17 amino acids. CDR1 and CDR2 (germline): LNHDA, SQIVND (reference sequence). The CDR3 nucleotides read TGTGCCAGTAGTTCCAATGGGGGGGAGCCGAGCACAGATACGCAGTATTTT. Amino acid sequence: CASSSNGGEPSTDTQYF.

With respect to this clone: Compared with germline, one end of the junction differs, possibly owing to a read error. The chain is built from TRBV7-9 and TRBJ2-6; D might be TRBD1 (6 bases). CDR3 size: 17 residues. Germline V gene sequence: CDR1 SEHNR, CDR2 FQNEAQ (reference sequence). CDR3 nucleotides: TGTTCCAGCAGCTTACCCCGGGACATTCCTGGGGCCAACGTCCTGACTTTC. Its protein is CSSSLPRDIPGANVLTF.

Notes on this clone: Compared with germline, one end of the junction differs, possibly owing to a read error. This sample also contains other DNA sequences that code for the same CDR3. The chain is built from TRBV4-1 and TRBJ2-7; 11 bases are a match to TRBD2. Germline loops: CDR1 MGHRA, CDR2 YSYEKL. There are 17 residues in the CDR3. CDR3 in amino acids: CASSQDHPSGGRYEQYF. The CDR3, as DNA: TGCGCCAGTAGCCAAGATCACCCTAGCGGGGGGCGGTACGAGCAGTACTTC.

The CDR3 region has the DNA TGTGCCAGTAGTATAGGGGACAGGGGGCGCGGCTACACCTTC. Translating gives CASSIGDRGRGYTF. The chain carries TRBV19 and TRBJ1-2; 12 bases line up with TRBD1. The CDR3 consists of 14 residues. Germline trimming cut 1 base from V and 8 bases from J; bases unmatched to any gene: 2. Germline loops: CDR1 LNHDA, CDR2 SQIVND (reference sequence).

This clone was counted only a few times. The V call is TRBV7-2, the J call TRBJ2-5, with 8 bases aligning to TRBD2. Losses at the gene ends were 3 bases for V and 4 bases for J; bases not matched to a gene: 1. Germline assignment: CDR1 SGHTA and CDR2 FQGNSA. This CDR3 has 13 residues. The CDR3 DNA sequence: TGTGCCAGCAGCTTCGGGGGGGGAGAGACCCAGTACTTC. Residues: CASSFGGGETQYF.

The CDR3 DNA reads as TGTGCCAGCAAAATCGGGGAGGGTTACGAGCAGTACTTC. The encoded protein is CASKIGEGYEQYF. The chain recombines TRBV5-6 with TRBJ2-7; TRBD2 matches 7 bases. The germline V gene has CDR1 SGHDT and CDR2 YYEEEE. After removal of 6 bases from V and 4 bases from J, the junction contained 7 bases not matched to a gene. The CDR3 has 13 amino acids. Together with reference TRBV5-6 and TRBJ2-7, the CDR3 gives the full variable domain: DAGVTQSPTHLIKTRGQQVTLRCSPKSGHDTVSWYQQALGQGPQFIFQYYEEEERQRGNFPDRFSGHQFPNYSSELNVNALLLGDSALYLCASKIGEGYEQYFGPGTRLTVT.

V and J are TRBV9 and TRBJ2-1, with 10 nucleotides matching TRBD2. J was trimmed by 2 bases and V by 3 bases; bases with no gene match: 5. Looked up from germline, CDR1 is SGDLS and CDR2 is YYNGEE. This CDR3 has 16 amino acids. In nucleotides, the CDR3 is TGTGCCAGCAGCGGTAGCGGGAGGACCACCTACAATGAGCAGTTCTTC. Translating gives CASSGSGRTTYNEQFF.

Here the CDR3 reads CASSPRQGSGANVLTF. The CDR3 DNA follows: TGTGCCAGCTCACCAAGACAGGGCTCTGGGGCCAACGTCCTGACTTTC. This chain joins TRBV18 and TRBJ2-6; 7 nucleotides align to TRBD1. CDR3 size: 16 residues. The junction had 1 base not matched to a gene; V was cut back by 2 bases and J by 0 bases. The germline V gene encodes CDR1 KGHSH and CDR2 LQKENI.

This CDR3 reads CASSFGQRIAEQYF. The DNA for the CDR3 is TGTGCCAGCAGCTTCGGACAGCGAATAGCCGAGCAGTACTTC. The chain links TRBV13 to TRBJ2-7; TRBD1 might be the D (6 bases). This CDR3 spans 14 amino acids. Trimming left V 3 bases short and J 6 bases short, with 15 bases between. Germline CDR1 reads PRHDT; CDR2 reads FYEKMQ (reference sequence).

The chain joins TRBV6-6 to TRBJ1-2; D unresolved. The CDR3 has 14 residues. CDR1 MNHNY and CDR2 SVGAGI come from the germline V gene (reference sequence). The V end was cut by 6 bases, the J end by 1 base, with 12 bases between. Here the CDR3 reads CASRPSSSNYGYTF. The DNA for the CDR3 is TGTGCCAGCAGGCCATCCTCTAGTAACTATGGCTACACCTTC.

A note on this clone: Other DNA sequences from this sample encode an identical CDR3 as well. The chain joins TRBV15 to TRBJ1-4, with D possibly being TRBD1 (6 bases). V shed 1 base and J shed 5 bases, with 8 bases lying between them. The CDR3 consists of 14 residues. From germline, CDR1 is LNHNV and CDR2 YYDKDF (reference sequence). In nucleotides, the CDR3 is TGTGCCACCAGCAGAGGGCAGGGGAATGAAAAACTGTTTTTT. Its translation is CATSRGQGNEKLFF.

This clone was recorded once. The CDR3 loop is CAISEDRAGRTDTQYF. The CDR3 DNA follows: TGTGCCATCAGTGAGGATAGGGCGGGCCGCACAGATACGCAGTATTTT. This chain connects TRBV10-3 to TRBJ2-3, with D possibly TRBD2 on 5 matching bases. Per germline, CDR1 ENHRY and CDR2 SYGVKD. V gave up 2 bases and J gave up 1 base, with 13 bases separating them. The CDR3 contains 16 residues.